These T cell receptor beta chains were read from a single sample in a study of persistence of HIV-infected CD4 T cells. TCRdb keeps only in-frame clones here, not all; method: immunoSEQ multiplex PCR. Here the sample spans approximately 44,000 clones, approximately 88% being singletons. These receptors have no identified antigens. The sequencing here drew on CD4+ T cells sorted from PBMCs after roughly 18-hour stimulation, taken from a patient who received antiretroviral therapy. Receptors were obtained from an adult man with HIV who was CMV-seropositive. Each CDR3 is given with its conserved first and last residue. The D gene is left open where the match is weak. For some rows the clone size is stated as once, few or many, or as a class when expanded; others skip it.

DNA | CDR3 | V | D | J | size
TGTGCCAGCAGGATTGGGACACCCCATAGCAATCAGCCCCAGCATTTT | CASRIGTPHSNQPQHF | TRBV6-6 | . | TRBJ1-5 | .
TGTGCCAGTAGTATAAGGAGCAGCACAGATACGCAGTATTTT | CASSIRSSTDTQYF | TRBV19 | . | TRBJ2-3 | .
TGTGCCAGCAGCCCAGGGGGAGATACGCAGTATTTT | CASSPGGDTQYF | TRBV7-8 | TRBD1 | TRBJ2-3 | .
TGCGCCAGCAGCCACCCCGAGGCCCGGAATGAAAAACTGTTTTTT | CASSHPEARNEKLFF | TRBV4-1 | . | TRBJ1-4 | .
TGTGCCAGCAGTTTAAGGGGGCGGGGTGACTCACCCCTCCACTTT | CASSLRGRGDSPLHF | TRBV27 | TRBD1 | TRBJ1-6 | .
TGTGCCACCCAGAGCTTCTCGGGACAGGGCGGCACCGGGGAGCTGTTTTTT | CATQSFSGQGGTGELFF | TRBV19 | TRBD1 | TRBJ2-2 | .
TGCGCCAGCAGTGAGGGAGCAGGGGTGTACTACGAGCAGTACTTC | CASSEGAGVYYEQYF | TRBV10-1 | . | TRBJ2-7 | .
TGCGCCAGCAGTCTGGACAGGGGTAATTCACCCCTCCACTTT | CASSLDRGNSPLHF | TRBV10-1 | TRBD1 | TRBJ1-6 | .
TGTGCCAGCAGCGTACGGGGTGGGGACACTGAAGCTTTCTTT | CASSVRGGDTEAFF | TRBV9 | . | TRBJ1-1 | .
TGCGCCAGCAGCTCTGGGGGCAACTCAGACATTCAGTACTTC | CASSSGGNSDIQYF | TRBV5-1 | . | TRBJ2-4 | .
TGTGCCAGCAGCTTAGACGCTAGCACAGATACGCAGTATTTT | CASSLDASTDTQYF | TRBV7-6 | . | TRBJ2-3 | .
TGTGCCAGCAGCCGCCGGGCGGGGGACCCCCGAGAGACCCAGTACTTC | CASSRRAGDPRETQYF | TRBV4-2 | TRBD2 | TRBJ2-5 | .
TGTGCCAGTAGGCCTACAGGGGTTGACACTGAAGCTTTCTTT | CASRPTGVDTEAFF | TRBV19 | TRBD1 | TRBJ1-1 | .
TGTGCCAGCAGCGCGACAGGGGGCGGAACTGAAGCTTTCTTT | CASSATGGGTEAFF | TRBV9 | TRBD1 | TRBJ1-1 | .
TGTGCCAGCACCCAGGTCGTGGGCACTGAAGCTTTCTTT | CASTQVVGTEAFF | TRBV6-5 | . | TRBJ1-1 | .
TGTGCCAGCTCACCTGGGGAGGGAAACACCATATATTTT | CASSPGEGNTIYF | TRBV18 | . | TRBJ1-3 | .
TGCGCCAGCAGCTTGGCTGGGAACACTGAAGCTTTCTTT | CASSLAGNTEAFF | TRBV5-1 | . | TRBJ1-1 | .
TGTGCCAGCTCACCAGTACCGCAAGAGACCCAGTACTTC | CASSPVPQETQYF | TRBV18 | . | TRBJ2-5 | few
TGCGCCAGCAGCGTTGGGCAGGGGGGTAACGCTGGAAACACCATATATTTT | CASSVGQGGNAGNTIYF | TRBV5-1 | TRBD1 | TRBJ1-3 | .
TGTGCCAGTAGTCCCCCCGGACAGGGTGTTGGCTACACCTTC | CASSPPGQGVGYTF | TRBV19 | TRBD1 | TRBJ1-2 | .
TGTGCCAGCAGTGAAGAGAGGCGGGGGAACTACAATGAGCAGTTCTTC | CASSEERRGNYNEQFF | TRBV6-1 | TRBD2 | TRBJ2-1 | .
TGTGCCAGCAGCAACCTTGAAGACACCATATATTTT | CASSNLEDTIYF | TRBV7-8 | . | TRBJ1-3 | few
TGTGCCAGCAGCCCTGGCCCTAGGCAGTACTTC | CASSPGPRQYF | TRBV12-3/TRBV12-4 | . | TRBJ2-7 | .
TGCGCCAGCAGCCAAGCGGGACAGGCTGGAAACACCATATATTTT | CASSQAGQAGNTIYF | TRBV4-1 | TRBD1 | TRBJ1-3 | .
TGCGCCAGCAGCTTGCGACGGGGGGGCCCGGCAGATACGCAGTATTTT | CASSLRRGGPADTQYF | TRBV5-1 | TRBD2 | TRBJ2-3 | once
TGTGCCAGCTCACCGGAGGGTGTACAGCCCCAGCATTTT | CASSPEGVQPQHF | TRBV18 | . | TRBJ1-5 | .
TGCGCCAGCAGCCCCGGGACTAGCGGACCGGGGGAGCTGTTTTTT | CASSPGTSGPGELFF | TRBV10-1 | TRBD2 | TRBJ2-2 | .
TGTGCCAGTAGTATGGGGGACAGGGGGCTCCACAATGAGCAGTTCTTC | CASSMGDRGLHNEQFF | TRBV19 | TRBD1 | TRBJ2-1 | .
TGTGCCAGCAGGTTACAGGGGGGTCGGACTGAAGCTTTCTTT | CASRLQGGRTEAFF | TRBV6-6 | TRBD1 | TRBJ1-1 | .
TGTGCCAGCAGTTTATCACGGGAGAATTCACCCCTCCACTTT | CASSLSRENSPLHF | TRBV27 | . | TRBJ1-6 | .
TGTGCCACCAGCAGAGGGGGCTTAGCCAAAAACATTCAGTACTTC | CATSRGGLAKNIQYF | TRBV15 | . | TRBJ2-4 | .
TGTGCCAGCAGCCTAGGGGCCCCTGGGGCCAACGTCCTGACTTTC | CASSLGAPGANVLTF | TRBV5-4 | . | TRBJ2-6 | .
TGTGCCAGCAGTGAAAGGAGAGCAACTAATGAAAAACTGTTTTTT | CASSERRATNEKLFF | TRBV6-1 | . | TRBJ1-4 | .
TGCGCCAGCAGCCAAGGGGCTGACAGGGCCTATGGCTACACCTTC | CASSQGADRAYGYTF | TRBV4-1 | TRBD1 | TRBJ1-2 | once
TGTGCCAGCAGTGAGGAACAGGGGGCTCGGTCACCCCTCCACTTT | CASSEEQGARSPLHF | TRBV2 | TRBD1 | TRBJ1-6 | .
TGTGCCAGCAGGGAACAGGGAATTCAGGGCTACACCTTC | CASREQGIQGYTF | TRBV28 | . | TRBJ1-2 | .
TGTGCCAGCAGACCTGCGGGACAGGGGAATCAGCCCCAGCATTTT | CASRPAGQGNQPQHF | TRBV6-5 | TRBD1 | TRBJ1-5 | .
TGTGCCAGCAAAAGGAGCAGGATCGACAATCAGCCCCAGCATTTT | CASKRSRIDNQPQHF | TRBV3-1/TRBV3-2 | . | TRBJ1-5 | .
TGCGCCAGCTCCAGAAGTTACAATGAGCAGTTCTTC | CASSRSYNEQFF | TRBV5-1 | . | TRBJ2-1 | .